The 21 T cell receptor beta chains below all came from one sample that was sequenced in a study of tumor-infiltrating lymphocytes in primary liver carcinoma. Starting from approximately 500 ng of total RNA, TCR beta cDNA was produced with a primer in the constant region. Generation of the TCR beta libraries relied on three nested multiplex PCR rounds using slightly modified ARM-PCR. A C-beta reverse primer was combined with TRBV1-TRBV30 forward primers in the first two PCR rounds, and each round had around 10 cycles. TCRdb processed the multiplex PCR reads anew with MiXCR; each CDR3 protein has one entry. The sample carries fewer than 350,000 distinct CDR3 sequences, 65% recorded once. Unsorted whole blood yielded blood RNA, and germline DNA was extracted as well. Sequencing was carried out using peripheral blood. The receptors were gathered from a middle-aged man with primary liver carcinoma and hepatitis B virus infection.

This clonotype was observed a single time. An end of the junction differs from the germline gene, which may be a read error. The chain uses TRBV5-5 and TRBJ2-5; possibly TRBD1 or TRBD2 for D (6 bases each). CDR3 length: 14 residues. CDR1 is SGHKS and CDR2 is YYEKEE in the germline V gene (reference sequence). The CDR3 protein is CASHSGERGETRYF. CDR3 sequence (DNA): TGTGCCAGCCACTCGGGGGAAAGGGGGGAGACCCGGTACTTC.

This clonotype was recorded at least ten times. The chain is built from TRBV6-1 and TRBJ1-5; 10 bases fit TRBD1. This CDR3 contains 15 residues. J lost 4 bases, V lost 4 bases, and 4 bases had no gene match. Germline assignment: CDR1 MNHNS and CDR2 SASEGT. The CDR3 DNA is TGTGCCAGCAGTGCGGGACAGGGGCAAAATCAGCCCCAGCATTTT. It encodes CASSAGQGQNQPQHF.

About this clonotype itself: This may arise from a read error, as a much more abundant clone is one base away. The gene calls are TRBV12-3 or TRBV12-4 and TRBJ1-1; the D is unclear. The CDR3 is 11 amino acids. CDR3 nucleotide sequence: TGTACCAGCGCATGGGCCGCGACGGCTTTCTTT. As protein: CTSAWAATAFF.

The genes are TRBV5-1 and TRBJ2-5; D might be TRBD1 (6 bases). The CDR3 sequence is 15 residues long. CDR1 and CDR2 (germline): SGHRS, YFSETQ. The V and J ends lost 2 bases and 5 bases respectively, with 16 bases between them. CDR3: CASSFEQGWGETQYF. The CDR3 coding sequence is TGCGCCAGCAGCTTCGAACAGGGTTGGGGGGAGACCCAGTACTTC.

This clonotype was counted only a few times. The chain couples TRBV28 to TRBJ1-6, with 9 bases that match TRBD1. J was trimmed by 10 bases and V by 6 bases; bases with no gene match: 7. The V gene's germline CDR1 is MDHEN and CDR2 SYDVKM. The CDR3 has 14 amino acids. The CDR3 bases are TGTGCCAGCAGCCCCGGGACAGGGTACTCACCCCTCCACTTT. Amino acid sequence: CASSPGTGYSPLHF.

This clonotype was found a few times. The J gene is TRBJ2-5, the V gene TRBV12-5; perhaps TRBD2 as D (5 bases). This CDR3 spans 13 amino acids. The V end lost 1 base, the J end lost 3 bases, and 6 bases lay between the germline ends. CDR1 is LGHNT, CDR2 FRNRAP, per germline. DNA for the CDR3: TGTGCTAGTGGTTTGGGGGGAGAAGAGACCCAGTACTTC. It codes for CASGLGGEETQYF.

This sequence joins TRBV5-4 and TRBJ1-6; D is undetermined. This CDR3 spans 15 amino acids. Trimming stripped 1 base from V and 12 bases from J, with 17 bases between. Germline values: CDR1 SGHNT, CDR2 YYREEE (reference sequence). This CDR3 reads CASSLPTSPGLPLHF. The DNA for the CDR3 is TGTGCCAGCAGCTTGCCCACTTCTCCAGGTTTACCCCTCCACTTT.

Details on this clonotype: Sequence at one end of the junction differs from germline and may be a read error. The V and J genes are TRBV7-9 and TRBJ1-2, with 9 bases fitting TRBD1. Germline-derived CDR1 and CDR2 are SEHNR and FQNEAQ (reference sequence). CDR3 size: 14 residues. CDR3 sequence: CASSLSGTGPIPLF. DNA for the CDR3: TGTGCCAGCAGCTTATCTGGGACAGGGCCGATTCCGCTTTTC.

Concerning this clonotype: This may be a read error, as it is one base from a much larger clone. The chain carries TRBV29-1 and TRBJ1-5, with TRBD1 matching 7 bases. From germline, CDR1 is SQVTM and CDR2 ANQGSEA. This CDR3 contains 12 residues. The CDR3 DNA reads as TGCAGCGTCAGACAGGGCAATCAGCCCCTGCATTTT. The encoded protein is CSVRQGNQPLHF.

With regard to this clonotype: No conserved phenylalanine or tryptophan ends this CDR3, so it is likely a read error. This rearrangement joins TRBV11-2 to TRBJ2-1, with D unresolved. This CDR3 comprises 14 residues. The germline V gene has CDR1 SGHAT and CDR2 FQNNGV. The CDR3 sequence is CATSFSADHNEQFL. The CDR3 DNA reads as TGTGCCACCAGCTTCTCAGCAGACCACAATGAGCAGTTCCTT.

To note about this clonotype: A read error may explain this, as a much larger clone is one base away. The chain is built from TRBV6-5 and TRBJ2-5, with D perhaps TRBD2 (5 bases). Germline V gives CDR1 MNHEY, CDR2 SVGAGI. V lost 4 bases and J lost 5, with 11 bases in between. The CDR3 runs 13 residues. The CDR3 bases are TGTGCCAGCAGTTCCCGGGAACATGAGACCCAGTACTTC. Its protein is CASSSREHETQYF.

As concerns this clonotype: This clone may be a read error of a much larger clone one base away. The chain carries TRBV6-1 and TRBJ1-2, with D possibly matching TRBD1 (6 bases). CDR3 length equals 12 residues. Germline CDR1 is MNHNS and CDR2 is SASEGT. The CDR3 loop reads CASSSDSYDYTF. The CDR3 DNA is TGTGCCAGCAGTTCGGACAGCTATGACTACACCTTC.

Comment on this clonotype: Lacking the conserved final phenylalanine or tryptophan, this CDR3 likely reflects a read error. The chain has TRBV5-4 and TRBJ1-1; D is uncertain. Per germline, CDR1 SGHNT and CDR2 YYREEE (reference sequence). The ends were cut back, 1 base at V and 2 bases at J, with 6 bases in the middle. The CDR3 length is 13 residues. DNA for the CDR3: TGTGCCAGCAGCTTGACGGCTAACACTGAAGCTTTCATT. This translates into CASSLTANTEAFI.

The rearrangement uses TRBV7-2 and TRBJ1-1; TRBD1 agrees at 8 bases. CDR1 and CDR2 from the germline V gene are SGHTA and FQGNSA. The V and J ends lost 8 bases and 4 bases, in that order; junction bases with no gene match: 9. The CDR3 totals 14 residues. CDR3 amino acids: CASFFQGAGTEAFF. As DNA, the CDR3 is TGTGCCAGCTTTTTTCAGGGGGCCGGCACTGAAGCTTTCTTT.

About this clonotype: The conserved phenylalanine or tryptophan normally closing the CDR3 is absent here, so this likely arose from a read error. The CDR3 bases are TGTGCCAGCAGCCTAGCGGGAGGGCCGTCCGGGGAGCTGTTTTAT. It specifies CASSLAGGPSGELFY. The chain is built from TRBV13 and TRBJ2-2, with 12 positions matching TRBD2. The V segment lost 5 bases and the J segment 6 bases; nucleotides outside the gene matches: 4. CDR3 length equals 15 residues. Germline CDR1 is PRHDT and CDR2 is FYEKMQ (reference sequence).

About this clonotype itself: A read error may account for a junction end that differs from germline. J is TRBJ1-1 and V is TRBV11-1, with TRBD1 as a possible D gene (6 bases). The V gene's germline CDR1 is SGHAT and CDR2 FQDESV (reference sequence). CDR3 length: 14 residues. The DNA of the CDR3 is TGTGCCAGCAACTACAGGGCATCCCGAACTGAAGTTTTCTTT. Amino acid sequence: CASNYRASRTEVFF.

Many counts were recorded for this clonotype. The rearrangement uses TRBV6-6 and TRBJ1-1; possibly TRBD1 for D (6 bases). The CDR3 sequence is 14 residues long. V dropped 6 bases and J dropped 2 bases, with 13 bases sitting between them. CDR1 and CDR2 (germline): MNHNY, SVGAGI (reference sequence). The CDR3 sequence: CASRDGQLNTEAFF. The CDR3 DNA sequence: TGTGCCAGCAGAGACGGACAGCTAAACACTGAAGCTTTCTTT.

This clonotype was counted between two and nine times. This chain links TRBV19 with TRBJ2-1; D is ambiguous. Germline V gene lookup returns CDR1 LNHDA and CDR2 SQIVND (reference sequence). The CDR3 has 13 residues. Trimming pared 5 bases from V and 4 bases from J, leaving 9 bases between. The CDR3 region is CASSSDLYNEQFF. CDR3 coding DNA: TGTGCCAGTAGTTCGGATCTTTACAATGAGCAGTTCTTC.

The chain employs TRBV12-3 or TRBV12-4 and TRBJ2-6; D possibly corresponds to TRBD1 (6 bases). V was pared by 5 bases and J by 0 bases, with 14 bases between. This CDR3 spans 17 amino acids. The CDR3 reads CASSPRTANSGANVLTF. CDR3 nucleotide sequence: TGTGCCAGCAGTCCAAGGACAGCTAACTCTGGGGCCAACGTCCTGACTTTC.

Of note for this clonotype: The conserved final phenylalanine or tryptophan is absent from the CDR3, which likely points to a read error. This chain uses TRBV11-2 with TRBJ2-1; the match to TRBD2 covers 7 bases. The V gene's germline CDR1 is SGHAT and CDR2 FQNNGV. The CDR3 totals 17 residues. The DNA of the CDR3 is TGTACCAGCGGCTTGAGTCTGGGAGGGCCGGCATACAATGAGCAGTTCCTC. This codes for CTSGLSLGGPAYNEQFL.

Details on this clonotype: Germline is not matched at one junction end, which may reflect a read error. The rearrangement uses TRBV10-3 and TRBJ2-1; D may be TRBD2 (5 bases). This CDR3 is 18 amino acids long. Germline CDR1 is ENHRY and CDR2 is SYGVKD. The CDR3 region has the DNA TGTGCCATCAGTGTAACCCTCCCGGGATCGGCGTCCTACAATGAGCAATTCTTC. It yields the protein CAISVTLPGSASYNEQFF.